One and the same sample provided the 18 T cell receptor beta chains below, sequenced in a study of identical twins. In TCRdb, the 5' RACE reads were re-called with MiXCR into one record per CDR3 protein. The table records 270,000 or so distinct CDR3 sequences, around 8.8% of them present only once. This same sample was also taken into another study, of yellow fever vaccine responses in identical twins.

Specimen: CD8+ T cells sorted from blood. The receptors come from a young woman in good health.

This clonotype was observed at least ten times. The chain combines TRBV27 with TRBJ1-2, with TRBD1 matching 8 bases. The junction had 9 bases not matched to a gene; V was cut back by 7 bases and J by 5 bases. The CDR3 has 14 amino acids. Per germline, CDR1 MNHEY and CDR2 SMNVEV (reference sequence). The DNA of the CDR3 is TGTGCCAGCACCACTGGGACAGGATCTTATGGCTACACCTTC. This codes for CASTTGTGSYGYTF.

V gene TRBV2 combines with J gene TRBJ2-6, with D maybe TRBD2 (7 bases). V shed 11 bases and J shed 4 bases, with 21 bases lying between them. Germline assignment: CDR1 SNHLY and CDR2 FYNNEI. The CDR3 has 16 amino acids. The CDR3 region is CALGGRDRGGANVLTF. CDR3 DNA sequence: TGTGCCCTCGGGGGGCGCGATCGTGGGGGGGCCAACGTCCTGACTTTC.

This clonotype occurred a few times. The chain links TRBV5-1 to TRBJ2-7; possibly TRBD1 or TRBD2 for D (6 bases each). V was pared by 2 bases and J by 2 bases, with 14 bases between. Per germline, CDR1 SGHRS and CDR2 YFSETQ. This CDR3 comprises 15 residues. The CDR3 protein is CASSFSPGAPYEQYF. The CDR3 DNA follows: TGCGCCAGCAGCTTTTCTCCGGGGGCACCCTACGAGCAGTACTTC. Drawing the rest from reference TRBV5-1 and TRBJ2-7, the complete variable domain is KAGVTQTPRYLIKTRGQQVTLSCSPISGHRSVSWYQQTPGQGLQFLFEYFSETQRNKGNFPGRFSGRQFSNSRSEMNVSTLELGDSALYLCASSFSPGAPYEQYFGPGTRLTVT.

This clonotype has just a few counts. The chain has TRBV10-3 and TRBJ2-3, with 9 bases aligning to TRBD2. J was trimmed by 3 bases and V by 10 bases; bases with no gene match: 8. The CDR3 runs to 14 residues. Per the germline V gene, CDR1 is ENHRY and CDR2 is SYGVKD. CDR3 in DNA: TGTGCCACTGGCGGGGCGGGAGGGACAGATACGCAGTATTTT. It codes for CATGGAGGTDTQYF.

The CDR3 sequence is CASSPDRSGYEQYF. The CDR3 nucleotides read TGCGCCAGCAGCCCGGACAGGTCCGGCTACGAGCAGTACTTC. V gene TRBV4-1 combines with J gene TRBJ2-7; 7 bases line up with TRBD1. This CDR3 contains 14 residues. The ends lost 4 bases at V and 3 bases at J; junction bases unmatched: 6. The germline gives CDR1 MGHRA, CDR2 YSYEKL.

In its sample, this clonotype was seen a few times. The CDR3 DNA reads TGCGCCAGCAGCCAAGATCGTCGACTCTCTGGGGCCAACGTCCTGACTTTC. It is translated as CASSQDRRLSGANVLTF. The rearrangement joins TRBV4-3 to TRBJ2-6; D gene unclear. Germline V gene data show CDR1 as LGHNA and CDR2 as YSLEER. The CDR3 totals 17 residues. Deletions cut 0 bases from V and 0 bases from J, with 9 bases between.

This clonotype was counted a few times. The V and J genes are TRBV12-3 or TRBV12-4 and TRBJ2-1; D is unclear. The CDR3 runs 13 residues. The ends were cut back, 7 bases at V and 5 bases at J, with 12 bases in the middle. In nucleotides, the CDR3 is TGTGCCAGCAACCGCGAGGACGACAATGAGCAGTTCTTC. It translates to CASNREDDNEQFF.

Written as DNA, the CDR3 is TGTGCCAGCAGTGAAGGGACTAGCGGGGGGGCTGATAATGAGCAGTTCTTC. It codes for CASSEGTSGGADNEQFF. This chain joins TRBV2 and TRBJ2-1; TRBD2 matches 15 bases. This CDR3 contains 17 residues. Losses at the gene ends were 1 base for V and 7 bases for J; bases not matched to a gene: 5. Germline CDR1 and CDR2: SNHLY and FYNNEI.

This clonotype was seen a handful of times. The chain couples TRBV6-1 to TRBJ2-7, with a tentative D call TRBD2 (5 bases). This CDR3 contains 16 residues. Germline V gene lookup returns CDR1 MNHNS and CDR2 SASEGT. The V and J ends lost 0 bases and 8 bases respectively, with 20 bases between them. The CDR3 DNA is TGTGCCAGCAGTGAAGCGCTTAGAGGGTGGCCGCCACAGCAGTACTTC. This sequence encodes CASSEALRGWPPQQYF.

This clonotype occurred a few times. This chain uses TRBV4-3 with TRBJ2-7; TRBD2 is a possible D gene (6 bases). Trimming shortened V by 4 bases and J by 5 bases, and 18 bases separated the two germline ends. Germline V gives CDR1 LGHNA, CDR2 YSLEER. The CDR3 is 15 residues long. In DNA form, the CDR3 reads TGCGCCAGCAGCCTAATAGCGGAATCCGGCCACGAGCAGTACTTC. It encodes CASSLIAESGHEQYF.

The V gene is TRBV20-1, the J gene TRBJ2-7; D perhaps matches TRBD2 (6 bases). V was pared by 1 base and J by 0 bases, with 10 bases between. This CDR3 is built from 14 residues. CDR1 is DFQATT, CDR2 SNEGSKA, per germline (reference sequence). Here the CDR3 DNA reads TGCAGTGCTAGAGTAGCGGACTCCTCCTACGAGCAGTACTTC. Its translation: CSARVADSSYEQYF.

The CDR3 nucleotides are TGTGCCAGCAGTTCAACCCTGGGGATGAACACTGAAGCTTTCTTT. It translates to CASSSTLGMNTEAFF. This rearrangement joins TRBV27 to TRBJ1-1, with D uncertain. Germline assignment: CDR1 MNHEY and CDR2 SMNVEV (reference sequence). This CDR3 is built from 15 residues. V was clipped by 4 bases and J by 0 bases, with 12 bases between them.

This clonotype showed up just a few times. The J gene is TRBJ2-1, the V gene TRBV7-2; no clear D. CDR3 length equals 13 residues. Germline CDR1 reads SGHTA; CDR2 reads FQGNSA. With 5 bases removed from V and 8 bases from J, the gap between germline ends came to 13 bases. CDR3 in DNA: TGTGCCAGCAGCCTTCCAGTTAGCTATGAGCAGTTCTTC. Protein: CASSLPVSYEQFF.

The chain joins TRBV4-3 to TRBJ2-7; TRBD1 is a possible D gene (6 bases). V gave up 2 bases and J gave up 1 base, with 15 bases separating them. The germline V gene has CDR1 LGHNA and CDR2 YSLEER. This CDR3 has 16 residues. CDR3 sequence: CASSQMARDTSYEQYF. The CDR3, as DNA: TGCGCCAGCAGCCAAATGGCCCGGGACACATCCTACGAGCAGTACTTC.

This clonotype was picked up many times. The chain recombines TRBV12-3 or TRBV12-4 with TRBJ2-5; no definite D call. The ends were cut back, 5 bases at V and 14 bases at J, with 21 bases in the middle. CDR3 length equals 13 residues. CDR3 in amino acids: CASSTSDSMFIYF. The CDR3 DNA is TGTGCCAGCAGTACGAGCGACTCCATGTTCATATACTTC.

This clonotype was picked up a small number of times. This chain links TRBV4-3 with TRBJ1-6, with D possibly matching TRBD1 (5 bases). The ends were cut back, 0 bases at V and 0 bases at J, with 6 bases in the middle. Germline V CDR1 and CDR2: LGHNA, YSLEER. The CDR3 is 16 residues long. CDR3 nucleotide sequence: TGCGCCAGCAGCCAAGACAGGGCCTCCTATAATTCACCCCTCCACTTT. It is translated as CASSQDRASYNSPLHF.

This clonotype was recorded a few times. The J gene is TRBJ2-7, the V gene TRBV28; 8 bases align to TRBD1. Germline V CDR1 and CDR2: MDHEN, SYDVKM. The V and J ends lost 5 bases and 2 bases, in that order; junction bases with no gene match: 17. The CDR3 is 18 residues long. CDR3 DNA: TGTGCCAGCAGTCTCCACGTGACGGACAGGGTAGGAACCTACGAGCAGTACTTC. It translates to CASSLHVTDRVGTYEQYF.

This clonotype was found a few times. The CDR3 reads CRRGDSPLHF. The CDR3 DNA follows: TGTCGGAGGGGGGATTCACCCCTCCACTTT. This sequence joins TRBV21-1 and TRBJ1-6; the D segment call TRBD1 is taken from the table without a DNA check. TRBV21-1 is deemed a pseudogene. This CDR3 region has 10 residues.